This TCR beta chain comes out of a study of blood T cell repertoires in COVID-19. Overall study context: Italy, Spain and the United States were the sources of the convalescent and acute COVID-19 samples. The cDNA or gDNA used as material had been derived from T cells, B-cell-depleted T cells, or PBMCs.

Germline V CDR1 and CDR2: LGHNA, YNFKEQ. This CDR3 is built from 16 residues. The germline V and J ends were trimmed by 1 base and 3 bases, with 16 bases remaining between them. In the source study's methods: The authors estimated nucleated cell counts from reference gene primer amplification. Only in-frame clones appear in the TCRdb table, and some are missing; sequencing was by immunoSEQ multiplex PCR. V and J calls and clone size are copied from that table; D and trimming were computed from the DNA. This sample has some 120,000 clones, with approximately 90% found just once. The chain recombines TRBV4-2 with TRBJ2-7; D is possibly TRBD2 (5 bases). The sequenced sample was peripheral blood. The TCR sequence derives from a human donor with active COVID-19. The donor label of this sample is uncertain. The CDR3: CASSQGSRLPLYEQYF. As DNA, the CDR3 is TGTGCCAGCAGCCAAGGGTCGCGACTACCCCTCTACGAGCAGTACTTC.